Listed here are 18 T cell receptor beta chains from one sample, sequenced in a study of cytomegalovirus exposure and HLA in healthy donors. PCR primers comprised 60 Vbeta and 13 Jbeta primers. Clones were sequenced by immunoSEQ multiplex PCR, and TCRdb holds only the in-frame ones, with some missing. In the table there are 150,000 to 200,000 clones, 62% of which are singletons. The sequencing sample was made of PBMCs. Source of these receptors: a man aged 40-55 years in good health and CMV-seronegative.

This chain joins TRBV11-2 and TRBJ2-7; 10 bases are shared with TRBD2. Germline CDR1 reads SGHAT; CDR2 reads FQNNGV. This CDR3 contains 19 residues. V gave up 2 bases and J gave up 0 bases; unmatched junction bases: 13. For the CDR3, the DNA is TGTGCCAGCAGCTTACATCGCGTAGCGGGAGGAACCCGCTCCTACGAGCAGTACTTC. Protein product: CASSLHRVAGGTRSYEQYF.

The chain links TRBV30 to TRBJ2-1; tentative D call: TRBD2 (7 bases). The CDR3 has 17 amino acids. Trimming stripped 4 bases from V and 1 base from J, with 20 bases between. Per germline, CDR1 GTSNPN and CDR2 SVGIG (reference sequence). CDR3 in DNA: TGTGCCTGGACGCTGGGGGCGGGAGTGATTTCCTACAATGAGCAGTTCTTC. Its protein product is CAWTLGAGVISYNEQFF. The full variable domain, its missing parts supplied by reference TRBV30 and TRBJ2-1, is SQTIHQWPATLVQPVGSPLSLECTVEGTSNPNLYWYRQAAGRGLQLLFYSVGIGQISSEVPQNLSASRPQDRQFILSSKKLLLSDSGFYLCAWTLGAGVISYNEQFFGPGTRLTVL.

The J gene is TRBJ1-4, the V gene TRBV9; 9 positions agree with TRBD1. CDR3 length: 15 residues. Trimming cost V 4 bases and J 2 bases; bases outside gene matches: 3. In germline, CDR1 is SGDLS, CDR2 YYNGEE. As DNA, the CDR3 is TGTGCCAGCAGCCTCGGGACAGGGACTAATGAAAAACTGTTTTTT. Its protein product is CASSLGTGTNEKLFF.

The chain couples TRBV11-3 to TRBJ2-7, with 7 bases matching TRBD1. The CDR3 length is 14 residues. The germline V gene has CDR1 SGHNT and CDR2 YENEEA. V lost 5 bases, J lost 6 bases, and 10 bases stayed unmatched. The CDR3 DNA reads as TGTGCCAGCAGCCTTGGGGGCGACAGGGCCGAGCAGTACTTC. Translated, it gives CASSLGGDRAEQYF.

The J gene is TRBJ2-7, the V gene TRBV2; 8 bases fit TRBD1. V was pared by 5 bases and J by 0 bases, with 3 bases of the junction left unmatched. The CDR3 has 14 residues. Germline V lookup: CDR1 SNHLY, CDR2 FYNNEI. CDR3 amino acids: CASSTGTGSYEQYF. The CDR3 region has the DNA TGTGCCAGCAGTACCGGGACAGGCTCCTACGAGCAGTACTTC. Filled out from reference TRBV2 and TRBJ2-7, the complete variable domain reads EPEVTQTPSHQVTQMGQEVILRCVPISNHLYFYWYRQILGQKVEFLVSFYNNEISEKSEIFDDQFSVERPDGSNFTLKIRSTKLEDSAMYFCASSTGTGSYEQYFGPGTRLTVT.

The chain carries TRBV2 and TRBJ2-3, with no clear D. CDR1 and CDR2 (germline): SNHLY, FYNNEI. V lost 4 bases and J 4 bases, leaving 15 bases between the germline ends. The CDR3 has 15 amino acids. CDR3 in amino acids: CASSVLTLEADTQYF. Written as DNA, the CDR3 is TGTGCCAGCAGTGTTTTGACCCTAGAAGCAGATACGCAGTATTTT.

J is TRBJ1-6 and V is TRBV7-2, with TRBD1 identical over 8 bases. V shed 2 bases and J 0 bases; nucleotides not matched to a gene: 3. CDR3 size: 17 residues. Germline V gene lookup returns CDR1 SGHTA and CDR2 FQGNSA. CDR3 amino acids: CASSLRQGFSYNSPLHF. The CDR3, as DNA: TGTGCCAGCAGCTTACGACAGGGGTTCTCCTATAATTCACCCCTCCACTTT.

Only a few counts were recorded for this clone. The rearrangement joins TRBV28 to TRBJ1-2; no clear D. The CDR3 extends over 14 amino acids. Germline CDR1 MDHEN, CDR2 SYDVKM. Trimming shortened V by 2 bases and J by 2 bases, and 9 bases separated the two germline ends. The CDR3 loop is CASSLPGYNYGYTF. The CDR3, as DNA: TGTGCCAGCAGTTTACCAGGATACAACTATGGCTACACCTTC.

The V gene is TRBV16, the J gene TRBJ2-7; D perhaps matches TRBD1 (5 bases). The CDR3 runs to 16 residues. Germline CDR1 is KGHSY and CDR2 is FQNENV. V lost 1 base to trimming and J lost 2 bases, with 15 bases between them. The CDR3 DNA reads as TGTGCCAGCAGCCAATTTCAGGCAGGGAAGGCCTACGAGCAGTACTTC. Translated, it gives CASSQFQAGKAYEQYF.

CDR3 in amino acids: CASSVRTGEAETQYF. CDR3 in DNA: TGTGCCAGCAGCGTAAGGACAGGGGAGGCAGAGACCCAGTACTTC. The gene calls are TRBV9 and TRBJ2-5; 9 nucleotides align to TRBD1. V lost 1 base to trimming and J lost 4 bases; unmatched junction nucleotides: 5. The CDR3 extends over 15 amino acids. From germline, CDR1 is SGDLS and CDR2 YYNGEE.

The chain couples TRBV19 to TRBJ1-4; 9 nucleotides agree with TRBD1. V lost 4 bases, J lost 8 bases, and 8 bases stayed unmatched. Germline V gene data show CDR1 as LNHDA and CDR2 as SQIVND (reference sequence). This CDR3 contains 15 residues. The chain's CDR3 is CASSTNRGLREKLFF. The CDR3 nucleotides are TGTGCCAGTAGTACCAACAGGGGGCTTCGGGAAAAACTGTTTTTT.

The rearrangement links TRBV30 to TRBJ2-7; TRBD1 agrees at 9 bases. Losses at the gene ends were 4 bases for V and 2 bases for J; bases not matched to a gene: 12. Germline V lookup: CDR1 GTSNPN, CDR2 SVGIG (reference sequence). CDR3 length: 16 amino acids. CDR3 nucleotides: TGTGCCTGGACCCCAGGGCCGGGACAGGGTCCCTACGAGCAGTACTTC. It yields the protein CAWTPGPGQGPYEQYF.

V and J are TRBV14 and TRBJ2-1; the match to TRBD2 covers 9 bases. Germline CDR1 reads SGHDN; CDR2 reads FVKESK. Trimming at V came to 1 base and at J to 9 bases, leaving 4 bases not matched to a gene. The CDR3 is 14 residues long. The CDR3 loop is CASSQGLAGSEQFF. CDR3 nucleotides: TGTGCCAGCAGCCAAGGCCTAGCGGGAAGTGAGCAGTTCTTC. The whole variable domain, remainder taken from reference TRBV14 and TRBJ2-1, is EAGVTQFPSHSVIEKGQTVTLRCDPISGHDNLYWYRRVMGKEIKFLLHFVKESKQDESGMPNNRFLAERTGGTYSTLKVQPAELEDSGVYFCASSQGLAGSEQFFGPGTRLTVL.

The chain links TRBV7-8 to TRBJ1-2; D is unclear. Germline V gives CDR1 SGHVS, CDR2 FQNEAQ. The CDR3 spans 19 residues. V was pared by 4 bases and J by 3 bases, with 27 bases between. The CDR3 here is CASSSYPRGPSTDHYGYTF. CDR3 nucleotides: TGTGCCAGCAGCTCTTACCCCCGAGGGCCCTCCACCGACCACTATGGCTACACCTTC.

A remark on this clone: A junction boundary mismatches the germline segment, possibly from a read error. This chain links TRBV5-1 with TRBJ2-7; D gene uncertain. Per germline, CDR1 SGHRS and CDR2 YFSETQ. The CDR3 covers 15 residues. CDR3 region: CASSFAEARTYGQYF. As DNA, the CDR3 is TGCGCCAGCAGCTTCGCAGAGGCTCGCACCTACGGGCAGTACTTC.

This clone has just a few counts. The chain carries TRBV19 and TRBJ1-4, with 11 bases matching TRBD1. From germline, CDR1 is LNHDA and CDR2 SQIVND (reference sequence). Losses at the gene ends were 5 bases for V and 7 bases for J; bases not matched to a gene: 3. The CDR3 loop spans 14 amino acids. The CDR3 DNA reads TGTGCCAGTAGTGTTGGGACAGGGGGTGAAAAACTGTTTTTT. Its translation: CASSVGTGGEKLFF.

V and J are TRBV7-9 and TRBJ1-1; D gene uncertain. The CDR3 is 14 residues long. Trimming pared 0 bases from V and 1 base from J, leaving 6 bases between. The germline CDR1 and CDR2 sequences are SEHNR and FQNEAQ (reference sequence). The CDR3 is CASSLALENTEAFF. In DNA form, the CDR3 reads TGTGCCAGCAGCTTAGCGCTAGAGAACACTGAAGCTTTCTTT.

The chain recombines TRBV4-2 with TRBJ1-3; D unclear. The CDR3 sequence is 15 residues long. Trimming took off 4 bases at V and 4 bases at J, with 14 bases between the two ends. Germline CDR1 LGHNA, CDR2 YNFKEQ. CDR3 loop: CASSPRLVAGNTIYF. The CDR3 DNA reads as TGTGCCAGCAGCCCTCGACTCGTGGCGGGAAACACCATATATTTT.